This T cell receptor beta chain was observed in a study of cytomegalovirus exposure and HLA in healthy donors. Broader study findings: Three chains linked to CMV were shown in vitro to be specific for CMV antigens. Productive rates of about 87% or about 30% were seen for most TCR beta V segments in an earlier analysis. TRBV6-2, TRBV6-3 and other indistinguishable V segments were excluded.

PCR employed 60 Vbeta and 13 Jbeta primers. TCRdb keeps only in-frame clones here, not all; method: immunoSEQ multiplex PCR. Counted here are 84,000 or so clones, roughly 80% occurring once; the ten biggest clones make up over 2%. This clone was observed once. Its antigen is unidentified. CDR1 and CDR2 from the germline V gene are SGDLS and YYNGEE. Germline trimming cut 4 bases from V and 2 bases from J; bases unmatched to any gene: 8. The CDR3 covers 15 residues. Sequencing was carried out using PBMCs. The chain uses TRBV9 and TRBJ1-2; 7 nucleotides match TRBD1. The TCR comes from a boy aged 5 to 17 in good health and CMV-seronegative. The CDR3 protein is CASSPVSTGNYGYTF. DNA of the CDR3: TGTGCCAGCAGCCCAGTTTCGACAGGGAACTATGGCTACACCTTC.